What follows are 18 T cell receptor beta chains derived from one specimen sequenced in a study of T cells in localized non-small cell lung cancer. Sequencing used immunoSEQ multiplex PCR; TCRdb keeps in-frame clones, though not all of them. Seen here are 3,000 or so clones, around 25% observed once, and the top ten hold about 16%. Sequenced material: lung tumor tissue, taken before any cancer treatment. The receptors come from a male donor older than 55 with stage I lung adenocarcinoma.

This clone was recorded a few times. The chain has TRBV11-3 and TRBJ2-7, with D hard to call. V was cut by 2 bases and J by 3 bases, with 11 bases left in between. The CDR3 consists of 14 residues. Germline V CDR1 and CDR2: SGHNT, YENEEA. CDR3: CASSLNGGHYEQYF. In DNA, the CDR3 is TGTGCCAGCAGCTTAAATGGCGGCCACTACGAGCAGTACTTC. The full variable domain, with the rest looked up from reference TRBV11-3 and TRBJ2-7, is EAGVVQSPRYKIIEKKQPVAFWCNPISGHNTLYWYLQNLGQGPELLIRYENEEAVDDSQLPKDRFSAERLKGVDSTLKIQPAELGDSAVYLCASSLNGGHYEQYFGPGTRLTVT.

This clone was seen a single time. The rearrangement links TRBV5-1 to TRBJ1-6, with TRBD1 matching 7 bases. Germline V gene lookup returns CDR1 SGHRS and CDR2 YFSETQ. The junction had 1 base not matched to a gene; V was cut back by 0 bases and J by 4 bases. This CDR3 has 15 amino acids. The CDR3 loop is CASSLGGQYNSPLHF. The DNA of the CDR3 is TGCGCCAGCAGCTTGGGGGGACAGTATAATTCACCCCTCCACTTT.

By share of the sample, this clone is medium-sized. The gene calls are TRBV9 and TRBJ1-2; D unresolved. Germline V lookup: CDR1 SGDLS, CDR2 YYNGEE. The CDR3 runs 13 residues. The V and J ends lost 0 bases and 4 bases respectively, with 7 bases between them. CDR3 protein: CASSVERGYGYTF. The CDR3 coding sequence is TGTGCCAGCAGCGTAGAGCGGGGCTATGGCTACACCTTC.

This clone was detected a few times. This chain links TRBV1 with TRBJ1-2; TRBD1 reflects the table's D call only, with no check against the DNA. TRBV1 is deemed a pseudogene. The CDR3 is 16 residues long. The CDR3: CASSQGYPGANYGYTF. The CDR3, as DNA: TGCGCCAGCAGCCAAGGATATCCAGGGGCCAACTATGGCTACACCTTC.

CDR3 nucleotides: TGTGCCAGCAGCGGTGACCGAGAACCCTATGGCTACACCTTC. This codes for CASSGDREPYGYTF. The genes are TRBV11-3 and TRBJ1-2; D is unresolved. The germline V gene encodes CDR1 SGHNT and CDR2 YENEEA. The CDR3 spans 14 residues. The ends were cut back, 5 bases at V and 4 bases at J, with 14 bases in the middle. Variable domain in full (rest from reference TRBV11-3 and TRBJ1-2): EAGVVQSPRYKIIEKKQPVAFWCNPISGHNTLYWYLQNLGQGPELLIRYENEEAVDDSQLPKDRFSAERLKGVDSTLKIQPAELGDSAVYLCASSGDREPYGYTFGSGTRLTVV.

This clone occurred a few times. The V call is TRBV7-4, the J call TRBJ2-1; 7 bases are a match to TRBD2. Trimming at V came to 5 bases and at J to 3 bases, leaving 10 bases not matched to a gene. This CDR3 is built from 16 residues. Germline V lookup: CDR1 SGHVT, CDR2 SQSDAQ. Here the CDR3 reads CASSVDGGSGYNEQFF. The CDR3 nucleotides are TGTGCCAGCAGCGTAGATGGCGGGAGTGGCTACAATGAGCAGTTCTTC.

The sample holds a few counts of this clone. The chain is built from TRBV12-5 and TRBJ1-1; D may be TRBD1 (5 bases). Germline lookup yields CDR1 LGHNT and CDR2 FRNRAP. V shed 7 bases and J shed 3 bases, with 15 bases lying between them. The CDR3 runs to 14 residues. CDR3 in amino acids: CASASWGWDTEAFF. The CDR3 DNA is TGTGCTAGTGCCTCCTGGGGCTGGGACACTGAAGCTTTCTTT. The complete variable domain, with remaining parts taken from reference TRBV12-5 and TRBJ1-1, reads DARVTQTPRHKVTEMGQEVTMRCQPILGHNTVFWYRQTMMQGLELLAYFRNRAPLDDSGMPKDRFSAEMPDATLATLKIQPSEPRDSAVYFCASASWGWDTEAFFGQGTRLTVV.

A few counts support this clone. The chain links TRBV11-3 to TRBJ2-3, with TRBD2 matching 10 bases. The CDR3 runs to 16 residues. V gave up 4 bases and J gave up 1 base; unmatched junction bases: 5. Germline V gives CDR1 SGHNT, CDR2 YENEEA. CDR3 coding DNA: TGTGCCAGCAGCTCCAACAGCGGGAGGGGCACAGATACGCAGTATTTT. Amino acid sequence: CASSSNSGRGTDTQYF.

CDR3 sequence: CASSLVGTADNQPQHF. The DNA for the CDR3 is TGTGCCAGCAGCTTAGTTGGCACAGCGGACAATCAGCCCCAGCATTTT. This chain joins TRBV11-3 and TRBJ1-5; D uncertain. Germline assignment: CDR1 SGHNT and CDR2 YENEEA. Trimming stripped 1 base from V and 3 bases from J, with 13 bases between. This CDR3 is built from 16 residues.

The rearrangement joins TRBV6-8 to TRBJ2-7; D is undetermined. The CDR3 extends over 12 amino acids. Germline CDR1 MNHGY, CDR2 SAAAGT. V lost 4 bases, J lost 2 bases, and 6 bases lay in between. The CDR3 loop reads CASSLLAYEQYF. The CDR3 DNA sequence: TGTGCCAGCAGTTTACTCGCCTACGAGCAGTACTTC.

The CDR3 here is CASSGDTPGTEAFF. CDR3 nucleotide sequence: TGCGCCAGCAGTGGGGACACGCCGGGCACTGAAGCTTTCTTT. The rearrangement links TRBV5-1 to TRBJ1-1; D perhaps matches TRBD1 (6 bases). In germline, CDR1 is SGHRS, CDR2 YFSETQ. CDR3 length: 14 amino acids. The V end lost 5 bases, the J end lost 4 bases, and 15 bases lay between the germline ends.

This clone appeared a few times. The V call is TRBV6-1, the J call TRBJ1-1, with D possibly TRBD1 on 5 matching bases. Deletions cut 0 bases from V and 4 bases from J, with 9 bases between. The CDR3 length is 14 residues. Germline CDR1 reads MNHNS; CDR2 reads SASEGT. The DNA of the CDR3 is TGTGCCAGCAGTGAAGCCTTTGACAGCACTGAAGCTTTCTTT. Protein product: CASSEAFDSTEAFF.

The chain carries TRBV18 and TRBJ1-1; D unclear. The CDR3 extends over 15 amino acids. Trimming pared 4 bases from V and 3 bases from J, leaving 15 bases between. Looked up from germline, CDR1 is KGHSH and CDR2 is LQKENI. For the CDR3, the DNA is TGTGCCAGCTCACGGCTTGGGAGGTCAGACACTGAAGCTTTCTTT. It translates to CASSRLGRSDTEAFF.

The CDR3 DNA follows: TGTGCCAGCAGCGCCTCCGTACCGGGACAGGGGGGCGGGGAGCTGTTTTTT. Its protein is CASSASVPGQGGGELFF. The chain employs TRBV28 and TRBJ2-2, with 11 bases fitting TRBD1. The CDR3 is 17 amino acids. Germline trimming cut 6 bases from V and 7 bases from J; bases unmatched to any gene: 13. CDR1 and CDR2 from the germline V gene are MDHEN and SYDVKM. The whole variable domain, remainder taken from reference TRBV28 and TRBJ2-2, is DVKVTQSSRYLVKRTGEKVFLECVQDMDHENMFWYRQDPGLGLRLIYFSYDVKMKEKGDIPEGYSVSREKKERFSLILESASTNQTSMYLCASSASVPGQGGGELFFGEGSRLTVL.

This chain joins TRBV6-8 and TRBJ1-3, with D maybe TRBD1 (5 bases). The length of the CDR3 is 15 residues. V dropped 8 bases and J dropped 2 bases, with 16 bases sitting between them. The V gene's germline CDR1 is MNHGY and CDR2 SAAAGT. Written as DNA, the CDR3 is TGTGCCAGCTTTGAGGTGGGGGGGGCTGGAAACACCATATATTTT. Encoded protein: CASFEVGGAGNTIYF.

The chain recombines TRBV6-8 with TRBJ1-1; 12 nucleotides line up with TRBD1. This CDR3 is 15 amino acids long. Unmatched junction bases numbered 9, after V lost 6 bases and J lost 7 bases. CDR1 and CDR2 from the germline V gene are MNHGY and SAAAGT. CDR3 amino acids: CASSPTGTGGFEAFF. CDR3 sequence (DNA): TGTGCCAGCAGCCCGACCGGGACAGGGGGCTTTGAAGCTTTCTTT.

The gene calls are TRBV5-1 and TRBJ1-2; D not certain. The germline V and J ends were trimmed by 0 bases and 6 bases, with 12 bases remaining between them. CDR1 is SGHRS, CDR2 YFSETQ, per germline. CDR3 length equals 14 residues. This CDR3 reads CASSLAGSLNGYTF. The DNA of the CDR3 is TGCGCCAGCAGCTTGGCCGGCAGTCTCAATGGCTACACCTTC.

This sequence joins TRBV9 and TRBJ2-2, with a tentative D call TRBD2 (6 bases). The V and J ends lost 5 bases and 5 bases respectively, with 13 bases between them. Germline assignment: CDR1 SGDLS and CDR2 YYNGEE. The CDR3 consists of 14 residues. CDR3 nucleotide sequence: TGTGCCAGCAGGCCCGGGACTCGGACCGGGGAGCTGTTTTTT. It codes for CASRPGTRTGELFF.